This T cell receptor beta chain was identified in a study of response to subunit inactivated influenza vaccine. CDR1 is MNHNS, CDR2 SASEGT, per germline. With 2 bases removed from V and 4 bases from J, the gap between germline ends came to 19 bases. The CDR3 has 17 amino acids. This clonotype turned up a few times. TCRdb re-analysed the RT-PCR reads in MiXCR, keeping a single row per CDR3 protein. The data contain around 470,000 distinct CDR3 sequences, around 7.7% of them seen just once; the ten biggest clones take up under 15%. The chain couples TRBV6-1 to TRBJ2-3; D gene ambiguous. The origin of this receptor is a man between 50 and 75 years old who received an inactivated influenza vaccine. This material consisted of PBMCs from blood, taken around 2 years after vaccination. Here the CDR3 reads CASSERPSSIASDTQYF. CDR3 DNA sequence: TGTGCCAGCAGTGAACGACCCTCCTCGATCGCATCAGATACGCAGTATTTT.